One sample yielded the 7 T cell receptor beta chains listed below, sequenced in a study of T cells in tumors after PD-1 blockade. Using immunoSEQ multiplex PCR, the repertoire was profiled, and TCRdb retains in-frame clones only, with some absent. The sample contains 10,000 to 15,000 clones, roughly three fifths of which appear only once. The source material was tumor tissue, sampled before anti-PD-1 treatment. The receptors here all came from a human donor with cutaneous squamous cell carcinoma.

In the case of this clone: The junction departs from germline at one end; a sequencing error may be responsible. The J gene is TRBJ1-6, the V gene TRBV18, with a possible D match to TRBD1 (6 bases). From germline, CDR1 is KGHSH and CDR2 LQKENI. This CDR3 has 13 amino acids. CDR3 in amino acids: CASSPGANSPIHF. CDR3 DNA: TGTGCCAGCTCACCGGGGGCAAATTCACCCATCCACTTT.

The rearrangement links TRBV7-8 to TRBJ2-5; D remains unclear. V lost 5 bases to trimming and J lost 7 bases, with 11 bases between them. Germline loops: CDR1 SGHVS, CDR2 FQNEAQ. The CDR3 contains 12 residues. CDR3: CASSQGLGTQYF. The CDR3 DNA reads TGTGCCAGCAGCCAAGGGTTAGGGACCCAGTACTTC.

The chain employs TRBV6-4 and TRBJ1-1; D remains ambiguous. V was clipped by 8 bases and J by 1 base, with 8 bases between them. The CDR3 runs 12 residues. Germline V gene data show CDR1 as MRHNA and CDR2 as SNTAGT. The CDR3 nucleotides are TGTGCCAGCTCACCAGGGAACACTGAAGCTTTCTTT. This sequence encodes CASSPGNTEAFF.

The CDR3 bases are TGTGCCAGCAGCCAAAGATCGGGACTACTAGCCTACGAGCAGTACTTC. Translated, it gives CASSQRSGLLAYEQYF. This chain links TRBV14 with TRBJ2-7, with TRBD2 matching over 7 bases. The germline CDR1 and CDR2 sequences are SGHDN and FVKESK. After removal of 2 bases from V and 2 bases from J, the junction contained 9 bases not matched to a gene. The CDR3 runs to 16 residues.

The chain employs TRBV28 and TRBJ1-2, with 8 nucleotides matching TRBD1. The J segment lost 8 bases and the V segment lost 8 bases, leaving 10 bases of the junction unmatched. CDR3 length: 13 amino acids. Germline V lookup: CDR1 MDHEN, CDR2 SYDVKM. This CDR3 reads CASETPRQGGYTF. Here the CDR3 DNA reads TGTGCCAGCGAGACCCCCCGACAGGGGGGCTACACCTTC.

The CDR3 is CASSTSSGGRNEQFF. The CDR3 nucleotides are TGCGCCAGCAGCACCTCTAGCGGGGGGAGGAATGAGCAGTTCTTC. The chain joins TRBV5-1 to TRBJ2-1; TRBD2 matches at 11 bases. Germline values: CDR1 SGHRS, CDR2 YFSETQ. This CDR3 is 15 amino acids long. J lost 7 bases, V lost 4 bases, and 7 bases had no gene match.

This sequence joins TRBV6-6 and TRBJ2-7; D uncertain. V was clipped by 0 bases and J by 2 bases, with 11 bases between them. The germline V gene encodes CDR1 MNHNY and CDR2 SVGAGI (reference sequence). The CDR3 consists of 15 residues. The CDR3 nucleotides read TGTGCCAGCAGTTACTCGTTCAGTCAAACCTACGAGCAGTACTTC. It specifies CASSYSFSQTYEQYF.